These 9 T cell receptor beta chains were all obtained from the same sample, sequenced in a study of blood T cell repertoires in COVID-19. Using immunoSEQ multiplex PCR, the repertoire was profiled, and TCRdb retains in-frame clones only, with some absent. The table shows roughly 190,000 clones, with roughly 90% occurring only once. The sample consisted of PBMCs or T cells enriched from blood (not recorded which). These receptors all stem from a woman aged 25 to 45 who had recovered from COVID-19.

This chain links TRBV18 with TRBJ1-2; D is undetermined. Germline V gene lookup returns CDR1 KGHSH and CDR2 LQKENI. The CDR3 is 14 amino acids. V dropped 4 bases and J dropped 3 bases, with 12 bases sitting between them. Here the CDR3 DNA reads TGTGCCAGCTCACGCCTCCAGAGCGACTATGGCTACACCTTC. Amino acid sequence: CASSRLQSDYGYTF. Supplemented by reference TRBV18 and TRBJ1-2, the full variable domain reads NAGVMQNPRHLVRRRGQEARLRCSPMKGHSHVYWYRQLPEEGLKFMVYLQKENIIDESGMPKERFSAEFPKEGPSILRIQQVVRGDSAAYFCASSRLQSDYGYTFGSGTRLTVV.

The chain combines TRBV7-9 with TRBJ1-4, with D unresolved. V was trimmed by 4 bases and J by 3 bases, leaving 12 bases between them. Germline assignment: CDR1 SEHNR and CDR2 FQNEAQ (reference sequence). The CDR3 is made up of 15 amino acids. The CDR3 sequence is CASSYEGRANEKLFF. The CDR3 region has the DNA TGTGCCAGCAGCTACGAAGGGAGAGCTAATGAAAAACTGTTTTTT. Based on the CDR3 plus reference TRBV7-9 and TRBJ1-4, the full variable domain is DTGVSQNPRHKITKRGQNVTFRCDPISEHNRLYWYRQTLGQGPEFLTYFQNEAQLEKSRLLSDRFSAERPKGSFSTLEIQRTEQGDSAMYLCASSYEGRANEKLFFGSGTQLSVL.

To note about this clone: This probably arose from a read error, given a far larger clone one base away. CDR3 nucleotide sequence: TGTGCCAGCAGTCTGACAGTGAACACTGAAGCTTTCTTT. Amino acids: CASSLTVNTEAFF. V is TRBV12-3 or TRBV12-4 and J is TRBJ1-1, with D tentatively TRBD1 (5 bases). The CDR3 covers 13 residues. The V end lost 5 bases, the J end lost 0 bases, and 7 bases lay between the germline ends.

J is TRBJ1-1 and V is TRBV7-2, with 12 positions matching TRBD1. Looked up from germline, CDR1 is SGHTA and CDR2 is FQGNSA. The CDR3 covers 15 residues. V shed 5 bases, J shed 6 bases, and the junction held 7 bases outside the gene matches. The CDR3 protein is CASSQNRDRGPEAFF. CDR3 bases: TGTGCCAGCAGCCAGAACCGGGACAGGGGGCCTGAAGCTTTCTTT.

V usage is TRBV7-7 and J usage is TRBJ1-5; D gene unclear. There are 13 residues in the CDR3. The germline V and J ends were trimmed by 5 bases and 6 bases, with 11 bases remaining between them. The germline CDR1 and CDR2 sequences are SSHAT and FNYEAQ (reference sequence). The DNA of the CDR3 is TGTGCCAGCAGCCTAACAGACACTCAGCCCCAGCATTTT. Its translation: CASSLTDTQPQHF.

CDR3: CSASPGSTDTQYF. In nucleotides, the CDR3 is TGCAGTGCTAGTCCCGGTTCCACAGATACGCAGTATTTT. The chain has TRBV20-1 and TRBJ2-3; no clear D gene. This CDR3 comprises 13 residues. Germline V CDR1 and CDR2: DFQATT, SNEGSKA (reference sequence). V was shortened by 3 bases and J by 2 bases, with 9 bases between the two germline ends.

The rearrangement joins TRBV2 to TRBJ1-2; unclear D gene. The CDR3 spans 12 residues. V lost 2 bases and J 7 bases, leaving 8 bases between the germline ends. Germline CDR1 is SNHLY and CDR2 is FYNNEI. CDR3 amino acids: CASSESGIGYTF. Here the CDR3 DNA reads TGTGCCAGCAGTGAATCCGGGATTGGCTACACCTTC.

The CDR3 reads CASSPGQQETQYF. The CDR3, as DNA: TGCGCCAGCAGCCCGGGACAGCAAGAGACCCAGTACTTC. The chain is built from TRBV5-1 and TRBJ2-5, with 7 bases matching TRBD1. CDR1 SGHRS and CDR2 YFSETQ come from the germline V gene. Trimming at V came to 4 bases and at J to 2 bases, leaving 2 bases not matched to a gene. The CDR3 totals 13 residues.

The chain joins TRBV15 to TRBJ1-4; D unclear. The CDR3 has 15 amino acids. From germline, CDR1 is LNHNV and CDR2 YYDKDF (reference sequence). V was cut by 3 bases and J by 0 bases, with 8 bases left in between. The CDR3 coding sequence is TGTGCCACCAGCAGCCCGTTTGCAACTAATGAAAAACTGTTTTTT. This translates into CATSSPFATNEKLFF.